This is a list of T cell receptor beta chains from one sample in a study of tumor and adjacent non-tumor tissue in lung cancer. One entry per CDR3 protein results from TCRdb running MiXCR on the multiplex PCR reads. Among 100,000 or so distinct CDR3 sequences listed, less than 85% were seen once. Sequenced: distant non-tumor lung tissue. These receptors all come from a man in his sixties with small cell lung cancer. The CDR3 runs from the conserved cysteine through the conserved F or W. Each record gives: CDR3 protein, CDR3 DNA, CDR3 length, V gene, D gene, J gene, clone size. A D gene is named only where the DNA matches it firmly. The size of a clone is reported for some rows only, either as once, few or many, or as a class for expanded clones.

CDR3 protein: CASSYRDRRTDTRYF
CDR3 DNA: TGTGCCAGCAGTTACCGGGATCGTAGGACAGATACGCGGTATTTT
CDR3 length: 15
V gene: TRBV6-5
D gene: NA
J gene: TRBJ2-3
clone size: NA

CDR3 protein: CASSLQNTGAQETQNF
CDR3 DNA: TGTGCCAGCAGCCTACAAAACACAGGGGCGCAAGAGACCCAGAACTTC
CDR3 length: 16
V gene: TRBV5-6
D gene: TRBD1
J gene: TRBJ2-5
clone size: NA

CDR3 protein: CAISNQDRGRNEQFF
CDR3 DNA: TGTGCCATCAGCAATCAAGACAGGGGGCGAAATGAGCAGTTCTTC
CDR3 length: 15
V gene: TRBV21-1
D gene: NA
J gene: TRBJ2-1
clone size: NA

CDR3 protein: CASSYSVSGGSRAQHF
CDR3 DNA: TGTGCCAGTAGTTACTCGGTCTCGGGGGGCTCCAGGGCCCAGCATTTT
CDR3 length: 16
V gene: TRBV6-2/TRBV6-3
D gene: NA
J gene: TRBJ1-5
clone size: NA

CDR3 protein: CVSSQEHGNQPQYF
CDR3 DNA: TGTGTCAGCAGCCAAGAGCACGGGAATCAGCCCCAGTATTTT
CDR3 length: 14
V gene: TRBV4-2
D gene: NA
J gene: TRBJ2-3
clone size: NA

CDR3 protein: CASSEAHTEFQETQYF
CDR3 DNA: TGCGCCAGCAGTGAAGCACACACCGAGTTTCAAGAGACCCAGTATTTC
CDR3 length: 16
V gene: TRBV6-1
D gene: NA
J gene: TRBJ2-5
clone size: once

CDR3 protein: CASSQDWDSLKEAFF
CDR3 DNA: TGCGCCAGCAGCCAAGATTGGGATTCGCTCAAAGAAGCTTTCTTT
CDR3 length: 15
V gene: TRBV4-1
D gene: NA
J gene: TRBJ1-1
clone size: NA

CDR3 protein: CRVVSGISYEQYF
CDR3 DNA: TGCAGAGTTGTTAGCGGGATTTCCTACGAGCAGTACTTC
CDR3 length: 13
V gene: TRBV29-1
D gene: TRBD2
J gene: TRBJ2-7
clone size: once

CDR3 protein: CASSLEGPDYPPLHF
CDR3 DNA: TGCGCCAGCAGCTTAGAAGGGCCCGATTATCCACCCCTCCACTTT
CDR3 length: 15
V gene: TRBV11-2
D gene: NA
J gene: TRBJ1-6
clone size: NA

CDR3 protein: CAGSSGGSEQHF
CDR3 DNA: TGTGCCGGCAGTTCAGGGGGCTCGGAGCAGCACTTC
CDR3 length: 12
V gene: TRBV11-2
D gene: TRBD1
J gene: TRBJ2-7
clone size: NA

CDR3 protein: CAISREGTEAFF
CDR3 DNA: TGTGCAATCAGCCGAGAGGGCACTGAAGCTTTCTTT
CDR3 length: 12
V gene: TRBV10-3
D gene: NA
J gene: TRBJ1-1
clone size: NA

CDR3 protein: CASSYRTGLTYEQYF
CDR3 DNA: TGTGCCAGCAGCTATCGGACTGGATTAACCTACGAGCAGTACTTC
CDR3 length: 15
V gene: TRBV11-3
D gene: NA
J gene: TRBJ2-7
clone size: NA

CDR3 protein: CSVKGPMNSEAFF
CDR3 DNA: TGCAGTGTTAAAGGACCCATGAACTCAGAAGCTTTCTTT
CDR3 length: 13
V gene: TRBV29-1
D gene: NA
J gene: TRBJ1-1
clone size: NA

CDR3 protein: CAGSPPGTGPSGSYNSPLHF
CDR3 DNA: TGTGCCGGTAGCCCTCCCGGGACAGGACCTTCTGGCTCCTATAATTCACCCCTCCACTTT
CDR3 length: 20
V gene: TRBV11-3
D gene: TRBD1
J gene: TRBJ1-6
clone size: NA

CDR3 protein: CASSLGPKAYDEQFF
CDR3 DNA: TGTGCCAGCAGTCTAGGACCAAAGGCCTACGATGAGCAGTTCTTC
CDR3 length: 15
V gene: TRBV11-2
D gene: NA
J gene: TRBJ2-1
clone size: NA

CDR3 protein: CASSLEGAGTEVFF
CDR3 DNA: TGTGCCAGCAGTTTAGAGGGCGCGGGCACTGAAGTTTTCTTT
CDR3 length: 14
V gene: TRBV12-3/TRBV12-4
D gene: NA
J gene: TRBJ1-1
clone size: NA

CDR3 protein: CSALVWTVEETQYF
CDR3 DNA: TGCAGCGCCTTGGTGTGGACAGTAGAGGAGACCCAGTACTTC
CDR3 length: 14
V gene: TRBV29-1
D gene: NA
J gene: TRBJ2-5
clone size: NA

CDR3 protein: CASSLVCRYGENDQFF
CDR3 DNA: TGTGCCAGCAGTTTAGTATGCCGGTATGGGGAGAATGATCAGTTTTTC
CDR3 length: 16
V gene: TRBV12-3/TRBV12-4
D gene: NA
J gene: TRBJ2-1
clone size: NA

CDR3 protein: CASNSGGGTSGSVYNEQFF
CDR3 DNA: TGTGCCAGCAACTCCGGGGGGGGGACTAGCGGGAGTGTCTACAATGAGCAGTTCTTC
CDR3 length: 19
V gene: TRBV11-2
D gene: TRBD2
J gene: TRBJ2-1
clone size: NA

CDR3 protein: CASSQGGGVSTGELFF
CDR3 DNA: TGCGCCAGCAGCCAAGGAGGTGGTGTATCCACCGGGGAGCTGTTTTTT
CDR3 length: 16
V gene: TRBV4-2
D gene: NA
J gene: TRBJ2-2
clone size: NA

CDR3 protein: CASSFDTLYEHYF
CDR3 DNA: TGCGCCAGCAGTTTCGACACACTCTACGAACATTACTTC
CDR3 length: 13
V gene: TRBV4-1
D gene: NA
J gene: TRBJ2-7
clone size: NA

CDR3 protein: CANSLTDTAYEQYF
CDR3 DNA: TGTGCCAACAGCCTGACGGACACTGCCTACGAGCAGTACTTC
CDR3 length: 14
V gene: TRBV11-2
D gene: NA
J gene: TRBJ2-7
clone size: once

CDR3 protein: CANIQERGTSYCGYTF
CDR3 DNA: TGTGCCAACATCCAAGAGAGAGGGACGTCCTATTGTGGCTACACCTTC
CDR3 length: 16
V gene: TRBV4-2
D gene: NA
J gene: TRBJ1-2
clone size: NA

CDR3 protein: CSVDQLQSSYKEQFF
CDR3 DNA: TGCAGCGTTGACCAGCTGCAGAGCTCCTACAAAGAGCAGTTCTTC
CDR3 length: 15
V gene: TRBV29-1
D gene: NA
J gene: TRBJ2-1
clone size: NA

CDR3 protein: CASSYSMRGRAEDTQYF
CDR3 DNA: TGTGCCAGCAGTTACTCTATGCGCGGGAGGGCCGAAGATACGCAGTATTTT
CDR3 length: 17
V gene: TRBV6-2/TRBV6-3
D gene: TRBD2
J gene: TRBJ2-3
clone size: medium-sized

CDR3 protein: CDSSLNGRAANEQFF
CDR3 DNA: TGTGACAGCAGCTTGAACGGGAGGGCAGCCAATGAGCAGTTCTTC
CDR3 length: 15
V gene: TRBV5-6
D gene: TRBD2
J gene: TRBJ2-1
clone size: NA

CDR3 protein: CASSHAGGTQETQYF
CDR3 DNA: TGTGCCAGCAGTCACGCAGGGGGCACTCAAGAGACCCAGTACTTC
CDR3 length: 15
V gene: TRBV11-3
D gene: TRBD1
J gene: TRBJ2-5
clone size: NA

CDR3 protein: CATSYSGRDTGELFF
CDR3 DNA: TGTGCCACCAGTTATAGCGGGAGGGACACCGGGGAGCTATTTTTT
CDR3 length: 15
V gene: TRBV6-6
D gene: TRBD2
J gene: TRBJ2-2
clone size: NA

CDR3 protein: CASSQLAGYGYTF
CDR3 DNA: TGCGCCAGCAGCCAATTAGCTGGTTATGGCTACACCTTC
CDR3 length: 13
V gene: TRBV4-1
D gene: NA
J gene: TRBJ1-2
clone size: NA

CDR3 protein: CASSKDMGSGANVLNF
CDR3 DNA: TGTGCCAGCAGTAAGGATATGGGTTCTGGGGCCAACGTCCTGAACTTT
CDR3 length: 16
V gene: TRBV6-1
D gene: NA
J gene: TRBJ2-6
clone size: NA

CDR3 protein: CASLRMGLYEQYF
CDR3 DNA: TGTGCCAGCCTACGAATGGGCCTCTACGAGCAGTACTTC
CDR3 length: 13
V gene: TRBV6-5
D gene: NA
J gene: TRBJ2-7
clone size: NA

CDR3 protein: CRARGGADTRELFF
CDR3 DNA: TGCAGAGCCCGAGGGGGGGCGGACACCCGGGAGCTGTTTTTT
CDR3 length: 14
V gene: TRBV29-1
D gene: NA
J gene: TRBJ2-2
clone size: NA

CDR3 protein: CASGTRSGANVLTF
CDR3 DNA: TGTGCCAGCGGGACAAGGTCTGGGGCCAACGTCCTGACATTC
CDR3 length: 14
V gene: TRBV12-3/TRBV12-4
D gene: NA
J gene: TRBJ2-6
clone size: NA

CDR3 protein: CASSLMGDADRQYF
CDR3 DNA: TGTGCCAGCAGCTTAATGGGAGATGCAGATAGGCAGTATTTT
CDR3 length: 14
V gene: TRBV11-2
D gene: NA
J gene: TRBJ2-3
clone size: NA

CDR3 protein: CRETSGTDTQYF
CDR3 DNA: TGTAGAGAAACATCAGGCACAGATACGCAGTATTTT
CDR3 length: 12
V gene: TRBV29-1
D gene: NA
J gene: TRBJ2-3
clone size: NA

CDR3 protein: CSVAGGSAYYDQYF
CDR3 DNA: TGCAGCGTTGCTGGCGGAAGCGCCTACTACGATCAGTACTTC
CDR3 length: 14
V gene: TRBV29-1
D gene: NA
J gene: TRBJ2-7
clone size: NA

CDR3 protein: CVSSDRGGTGANVLTF
CDR3 DNA: TGCGTCAGCAGTGACCGGGGAGGGACTGGGGCCAACGTCCTGACTTTC
CDR3 length: 16
V gene: TRBV6-4
D gene: TRBD2
J gene: TRBJ2-6
clone size: NA

CDR3 protein: CASSEPRGENIEAFF
CDR3 DNA: TGTGCCAGCAGTGAACCCCGTGGGGAAAATATTGAAGCTTTCTTT
CDR3 length: 15
V gene: TRBV6-1
D gene: NA
J gene: TRBJ1-1
clone size: once

CDR3 protein: CASYPRRTKETQYF
CDR3 DNA: TGTGCCAGCTACCCAAGACGGACTAAAGAGACCCAGTACTTC
CDR3 length: 14
V gene: TRBV6-6
D gene: NA
J gene: TRBJ2-5
clone size: NA

CDR3 protein: CASSYSRIVEQFF
CDR3 DNA: TGTGCCAGCAGTTACTCGAGGATTGTGGAGCAGTTCTTC
CDR3 length: 13
V gene: TRBV6-2/TRBV6-3
D gene: NA
J gene: TRBJ2-1
clone size: many

CDR3 protein: CASCETGQGEEIF
CDR3 DNA: TGCGCCAGTTGCGAGACTGGCCAGGGTGAGGAGATCTTC
CDR3 length: 13
V gene: TRBV10-2
D gene: NA
J gene: TRBJ2-1
clone size: NA

CDR3 protein: CASSLGLAGGPDTQYF
CDR3 DNA: TGTGCCAGCAGCCTGGGACTAGCGGGAGGTCCAGATACGCAGTATTTT
CDR3 length: 16
V gene: TRBV7-9
D gene: TRBD2
J gene: TRBJ2-3
clone size: many

CDR3 protein: CASSPISQPQHF
CDR3 DNA: TGTGCCAGTAGTCCTATATCGCAGCCCCAGCATTTT
CDR3 length: 12
V gene: TRBV6-2/TRBV6-3
D gene: NA
J gene: TRBJ1-5
clone size: few

CDR3 protein: CSVLSSYNTEAIF
CDR3 DNA: TGCAGCGTACTCAGCTCTTATAATACTGAAGCTATCTTT
CDR3 length: 13
V gene: TRBV29-1
D gene: NA
J gene: TRBJ1-1
clone size: NA

CDR3 protein: CASRNPHQDTDTGELFF
CDR3 DNA: TGTGCCAGCAGAAACCCCCACCAGGACACCGACACCGGGGAGCTATTTTTT
CDR3 length: 17
V gene: TRBV28
D gene: NA
J gene: TRBJ2-2
clone size: NA

CDR3 protein: CASSFSGDSPTVYEQCF
CDR3 DNA: TGTGCCAGCAGCTTTAGTGGGGACAGTCCCACTGTCTACGAGCAGTGCTTC
CDR3 length: 17
V gene: TRBV11-3
D gene: TRBD1
J gene: TRBJ2-7
clone size: NA

CDR3 protein: CASCSRGSNEQFF
CDR3 DNA: TGTGCCAGCTGCTCCCGCGGGAGTAATGAGCAGTTCTTC
CDR3 length: 13
V gene: TRBV13
D gene: TRBD2
J gene: TRBJ2-1
clone size: NA

CDR3 protein: CANSLDGINYGYAF
CDR3 DNA: TGTGCCAACAGCTTAGACGGGATTAACTATGGCTACGCCTTC
CDR3 length: 14
V gene: TRBV11-3
D gene: NA
J gene: TRBJ1-2
clone size: NA

CDR3 protein: CTSSYAEGNTGKLFF
CDR3 DNA: TGTACCAGCAGTTACGCAGAGGGGAACACAGGGAAGCTGTTTTTT
CDR3 length: 15
V gene: TRBV6-6
D gene: NA
J gene: TRBJ2-2
clone size: NA

CDR3 protein: CASSLVWGAYSSPLHF
CDR3 DNA: TGTGCCAGCAGCTTAGTGTGGGGGGCATATAGTTCACCCCTTCACTTT
CDR3 length: 16
V gene: TRBV11-2
D gene: NA
J gene: TRBJ1-6
clone size: NA

CDR3 protein: CASSEGTGLETQYF
CDR3 DNA: TGTGCCAGCAGTGAAGGGACGGGTCTGGAGACCCAGTACTTC
CDR3 length: 14
V gene: TRBV6-1
D gene: NA
J gene: TRBJ2-5
clone size: NA

CDR3 protein: CASRPYRQGMQYF
CDR3 DNA: TGTGCCAGCAGACCATACCGACAGGGTATGCAGTATTTT
CDR3 length: 13
V gene: TRBV6-5
D gene: TRBD1
J gene: TRBJ2-3
clone size: NA

CDR3 protein: CASSSGLGVGDRQYF
CDR3 DNA: TGCGCCAGCAGCTCGGGACTAGGGGTTGGAGATAGGCAGTATTTT
CDR3 length: 15
V gene: TRBV5-1
D gene: TRBD2
J gene: TRBJ2-3
clone size: NA

CDR3 protein: CATSDQLNAEAFF
CDR3 DNA: TGTGCCACCAGTGATCAGCTGAACGCTGAAGCTTTCTTT
CDR3 length: 13
V gene: TRBV24-1
D gene: NA
J gene: TRBJ1-1
clone size: NA

CDR3 protein: CVSSQHLRANTGELLF
CDR3 DNA: TGTGTCAGCAGCCAACATCTCAGGGCGAACACCGGGGAGCTGCTTTTT
CDR3 length: 16
V gene: TRBV4-2
D gene: NA
J gene: TRBJ2-2
clone size: NA

CDR3 protein: CASSLDGLLEQFF
CDR3 DNA: TGTGCCAGTAGCTTAGATGGATTACTTGAGCAGTTCTTC
CDR3 length: 13
V gene: TRBV11-2
D gene: NA
J gene: TRBJ2-1
clone size: NA

CDR3 protein: CATSQEWTTRTQYF
CDR3 DNA: TGCGCCACCAGCCAAGAATGGACAACGCGAACCCAGTACTTC
CDR3 length: 14
V gene: TRBV4-1
D gene: NA
J gene: TRBJ2-5
clone size: NA

CDR3 protein: CAISEFSHFREPYNKQFF
CDR3 DNA: TGTGCCATCAGTGAGTTCAGTCATTTCCGGGAGCCGTACAATAAGCAGTTCTTC
CDR3 length: 18
V gene: TRBV10-3
D gene: NA
J gene: TRBJ2-1
clone size: NA

CDR3 protein: CARRGSGTETQYF
CDR3 DNA: TGTGCCAGAAGAGGTAGTGGGACGGAGACCCAGTACTTC
CDR3 length: 13
V gene: TRBV6-2/TRBV6-3
D gene: NA
J gene: TRBJ2-5
clone size: NA

CDR3 protein: CASSQERVTSYGGYTF
CDR3 DNA: TGTGCCAGCAGCCAAGAGAGAGTGACGTCCTATGGTGGCTACACTTTC
CDR3 length: 16
V gene: TRBV4-2
D gene: NA
J gene: TRBJ1-2
clone size: NA